This T cell receptor beta chain was retrieved from a study of identical twins. Study results and limitations: Findings depended on cross-sectional statistics rather than tracking the same donors. High-abundance cord blood beta clonotypes had fewer insertions; memory repertoires showed none. Out-of-frame alpha sequences common to twins exhibited an excess of low generation probability.

This clonotype has a handful of counts. The target antigen is unknown. TCRdb itself ran the 5' RACE reads through MiXCR, one entry per CDR3 protein. Of hundreds of thousands of distinct CDR3 sequences in the sample, 8% to 9% were seen once. V was cut by 6 bases and J by 9 bases, with 18 bases left in between. Germline CDR1 is LNHDA and CDR2 is SQIVND (reference sequence). The length of the CDR3 is 14 residues. The same specimen was also included in a second study, on yellow fever vaccine responses in identical twins.

The specimen was PBMCs. The V gene is TRBV19, the J gene TRBJ2-1; D is uncertain. The clonotype originates from a woman between 18 and 29 years old in good health. The CDR3, as DNA: TGTGCCAGTAGACGGACCCCCCAACTTCCTGAGCAGTTCTTC. Translating it yields CASRRTPQLPEQFF.